This T cell receptor beta chain was sequenced during a study of cytomegalovirus exposure and HLA in healthy donors. Overall study results and limits: Analyzed later, most CMV-associated TCR beta chains appeared HLA-restricted. Cytomegalovirus-associated status was assigned to about 170 TCR beta chains. V segments that were indistinguishable, TRBV6-2 and TRBV6-3 among them, were omitted from analysis.

The PCR ran on 60 Vbeta and 13 Jbeta primers. TCRdb keeps only in-frame clones here, not all; method: immunoSEQ multiplex PCR. This table holds 150,000 or so clones, about 85% found once. Notes on this clone: Its target is not known.

Germline-derived CDR1 and CDR2 are SGHTS and YDEGEE. The CDR3 has 17 residues. The J segment lost 1 base and the V segment lost 4 bases, leaving 11 bases of the junction unmatched. The material sequenced was PBMCs. The chain employs TRBV5-8 and TRBJ1-1; TRBD1 agrees at 9 bases. This receptor was taken from a woman aged 18 to 35 in good health and CMV-seronegative. The CDR3 DNA reads as TGTGCCAGCAGCCGAGGCCTCACAGGGGGCTCGAACACTGAAGCTTTCTTT. Translated: CASSRGLTGGSNTEAFF.